This T cell receptor beta chain was identified in a study of PD-1 blockade in classical Hodgkin lymphoma. Time point meaning: cycle 4 day 1 (C4D1), after five to seven weeks of nivolumab. Brentuximab vedotin exposure varied, and every patient relapsed after autologous stem cell transplantation. Best responses included complete response and partial response; otherwise, the best response was progressive disease. Germline CDR1 and CDR2: MNHEY and SMNVEV (reference sequence). Between the trimmed V and J ends, which lost 7 bases and 0 bases, there was a span of 8 bases. The CDR3 contains 13 residues. Study observations and caveats: Patients newly diagnosed and complete responders had comparable baseline diversity. The origin of the repertoire differences remains undefined, with disease activity or prior therapy as possible causes. Patients starting nivolumab under 1 year after ASCT were excluded.

In regard to this clone: What it recognizes is unknown. Other DNA sequences in the sample encode the same CDR3.

Sequenced by immunoSEQ multiplex PCR; TCRdb stores in-frame clones only, minus some. The table includes tens of thousands of clones, approximately 78% detected once. This chain connects TRBV27 to TRBJ2-3; D remains ambiguous. The receptor comes from a human donor with classical Hodgkin lymphoma. The sequences come from peripheral blood mononuclear cells (PBMCs), collected before the fourth cycle of nivolumab. The CDR3 reads CASKGSSTDTQYF. The CDR3 nucleotides read TGTGCCAGCAAAGGATCTAGCACAGATACGCAGTATTTT.